The present T cell receptor beta chain was sequenced within a study of T cell repertoires in ileal Crohn's disease. Study observations and caveats: Every patient over 26.8% clonality showed endoscopic recurrence.

This clone was found once. Its specificity is unknown. This CDR3 spans 14 amino acids. The J segment lost 5 bases and the V segment lost 4 bases, leaving 8 bases of the junction unmatched. The V gene's germline CDR1 is SGHNT and CDR2 YYREEE (reference sequence). TCRdb's copy holds only in-frame clones and misses some; the assay was immunoSEQ multiplex PCR. This sample has about 2,700 clones, with roughly 91% found just once. Lamina propria lymphocytes from surgical specimens were isolated on a density gradient before sorting. This TCR was recovered from an adult with Crohn's disease. Sample: CD4+ T cells sorted from the ileum. This chain uses TRBV5-4 with TRBJ1-1; 7 bases are shared with TRBD1. The chain's CDR3 is CASSRNRGGTEAFF. DNA of the CDR3: TGTGCCAGCAGCCGCAACAGGGGTGGAACTGAAGCTTTCTTT.